This T cell receptor beta chain is drawn from a study of blood T cell repertoires in COVID-19. Study background: The United States, Italy and Spain supplied acute and convalescent COVID-19 samples. PBMCs, B-cell-depleted T cells, or T cells were the source of the cDNA or gDNA that made up the material.

The CDR3 covers 13 residues. Germline CDR1 is SGHAT and CDR2 is FQNNGV. V dropped 6 bases and J dropped 3 bases, with 11 bases sitting between them. Per the original data handling: For nucleated cells, counts were estimated from reference gene primer amplification. Profiled with immunoSEQ multiplex PCR; TCRdb holds only in-frame clones, not every one. V, J and clone size reflect that table, while D and trimming were determined from the DNA. The table includes under 170,000 clones, 84% detected once. The chain recombines TRBV11-2 with TRBJ1-1; perhaps TRBD1 as D (5 bases). The sample consisted of peripheral blood. This receptor was taken from a man aged 65-85 years with acute or convalescent COVID-19. DNA of the CDR3: TGTGCCAGCAGGGGGCGGAGAGACACTGAAGCTTTCTTT. As protein: CASRGRRDTEAFF.